This TCR beta chain was captured by sequencing in a study of T-cell memory formation after mild COVID-19. Study-level results: Later expanders leaned toward CD4+, whereas clones contracting from day 15 to 85 were balanced CD4/CD8. Some SARS-CoV-2-responding clones were already detected in memory before infection.

With regard to this clonotype: Its target is not known.

TCRdb reprocessed the 5' RACE reads with MiXCR, giving one entry per CDR3 protein. The data show some 350,000 distinct CDR3 sequences, under 15% seen once. What was sequenced was PBMCs or a T cell subset sorted from them (not recorded which). The sequence was obtained from a man aged 18 to 29 who had mild COVID-19 (a few samples of this study predate the infection). Cell type and time point are not known.

CDR3 region: CASSLAIRGGYTF. CDR3 nucleotide sequence: TGTGCCAGCAGCTTAGCGATTCGAGGTGGCTACACCTTC. This chain uses TRBV7-2 with TRBJ1-2; D is undetermined. Germline V CDR1 and CDR2: SGHTA, FQGNSA. V was cut by 0 bases and J by 7 bases, with 9 bases left in between. The CDR3 consists of 13 residues.